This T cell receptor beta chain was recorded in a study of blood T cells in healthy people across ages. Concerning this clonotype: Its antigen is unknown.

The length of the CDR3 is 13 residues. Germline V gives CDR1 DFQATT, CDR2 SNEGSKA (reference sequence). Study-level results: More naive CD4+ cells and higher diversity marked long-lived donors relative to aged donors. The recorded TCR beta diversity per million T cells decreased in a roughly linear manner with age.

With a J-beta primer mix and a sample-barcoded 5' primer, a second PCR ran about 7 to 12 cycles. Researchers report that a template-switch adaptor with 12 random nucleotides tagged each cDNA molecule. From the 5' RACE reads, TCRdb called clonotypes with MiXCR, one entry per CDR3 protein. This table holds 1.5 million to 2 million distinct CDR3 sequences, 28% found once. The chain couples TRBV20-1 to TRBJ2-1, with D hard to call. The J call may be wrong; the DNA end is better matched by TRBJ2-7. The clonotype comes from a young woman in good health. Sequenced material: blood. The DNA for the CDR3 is TGCAGTGCTAGTCCGCGGAGTCACAATGAGCAGTACTTC. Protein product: CSASPRSHNEQYF.